Below are 21 T cell receptor beta chains sequenced from a single sample in a study of response to subunit inactivated influenza vaccine. TCRdb reprocessed the RT-PCR reads with MiXCR, giving one entry per CDR3 protein. The sample holds about 170,000 distinct CDR3 sequences; approximately 12% are singletons and the top ten take about 29%. Another study also made use of these data, one on T cells expressing NK-cell markers. That paper adds: 5'RACE template switching built TCR beta cDNA with unique molecular identifiers.

The sample in question was CD8+ T cells sorted from PBMCs, obtained 12 days after vaccination. Receptor source: a man aged 50 to 59 who received an inactivated influenza vaccine.

The CDR3 loop reads CASSLVPAGGQEQYF. In DNA, the CDR3 is TGTGCCAGCAGCTTAGTTCCAGCGGGAGGTCAAGAGCAGTACTTC. V is TRBV13 and J is TRBJ2-7; 9 positions agree with TRBD2. This CDR3 spans 15 amino acids. The germline gives CDR1 PRHDT, CDR2 FYEKMQ (reference sequence). V lost 1 base and J lost 7; bases outside the gene matches: 8.

In this sample, this clonotype turned up a few times. The rearrangement links TRBV28 to TRBJ2-7, with TRBD1 as a possible D gene (5 bases). Per the germline V gene, CDR1 is MDHEN and CDR2 is SYDVKM. V was shortened by 1 base and J by 6 bases, with 7 bases between the two germline ends. The CDR3 consists of 12 residues. The CDR3 region is CASSLSRVEQYF. As DNA, the CDR3 is TGTGCCAGCAGTTTATCCAGGGTCGAGCAGTACTTC.

This chain uses TRBV6-2 or TRBV6-3 with TRBJ1-5; D unclear. Germline V gene sequence: CDR1 MNHEY, CDR2 SVGEGT. The CDR3 totals 13 residues. V was trimmed by 7 bases and J by 5 bases, leaving 12 bases between them. DNA of the CDR3: TGTGCCAGCACGGCGGCCTTGCATCAGCCCCAGCATTTT. Residues: CASTAALHQPQHF.

The chain is built from TRBV28 and TRBJ2-7; 7 bases are a match to TRBD2. Trimming cost V 6 bases and J 3 bases; bases outside gene matches: 14. Germline V lookup: CDR1 MDHEN, CDR2 SYDVKM. This CDR3 region has 16 residues. The CDR3 sequence is CASRVMGLGGGYEQYF. The DNA of the CDR3 is TGTGCCAGCAGGGTTATGGGGTTGGGGGGGGGCTACGAGCAGTACTTC. The full variable domain, rest sourced from reference TRBV28 and TRBJ2-7, is DVKVTQSSRYLVKRTGEKVFLECVQDMDHENMFWYRQDPGLGLRLIYFSYDVKMKEKGDIPEGYSVSREKKERFSLILESASTNQTSMYLCASRVMGLGGGYEQYFGPGTRLTVT.

In its sample, this clonotype was seen a few times. In DNA form, the CDR3 reads TGCGCCAGCAGCTTGGATCGGGGGTTGGTCGGCAATGAGCAGTTCTTC. This sequence encodes CASSLDRGLVGNEQFF. This chain links TRBV5-1 with TRBJ2-1, with a weak D call TRBD2 (6 bases). Germline-derived CDR1 and CDR2 are SGHRS and YFSETQ. The CDR3 has 16 residues. V was cut by 0 bases and J by 6 bases, with 16 bases left in between.

This clonotype occurred many times. The gene calls are TRBV5-5 and TRBJ1-3; 9 bases are shared with TRBD1. Germline V gene data show CDR1 as SGHKS and CDR2 as YYEKEE (reference sequence). Trimming took 1 base from V and 8 from J; bases not matched to a gene: 10. This CDR3 has 16 residues. CDR3 DNA: TGTGCCAGCAGCTTGTATGCCGGGACAGGGTGGGACACCATATATTTT. Protein: CASSLYAGTGWDTIYF.

This clonotype was seen a handful of times. The chain is built from TRBV4-1 and TRBJ1-1; 9 bases agree with TRBD1. The CDR3 runs 14 residues. Germline V gene lookup returns CDR1 MGHRA and CDR2 YSYEKL. Trimming at V came to 5 bases and at J to 3 bases, leaving 4 bases not matched to a gene. The CDR3 is CASSFWTGDTEAFF. The CDR3 coding sequence is TGCGCCAGCAGCTTTTGGACAGGGGACACTGAAGCTTTCTTT.

A few counts support this clonotype. This chain links TRBV24-1 with TRBJ2-6; D is perhaps TRBD1 (6 bases). Germline values: CDR1 KGHDR, CDR2 SFDVKD. The V gene lost 5 bases and the J gene lost 1 base, with 8 bases spanning the gap. The CDR3 is 15 residues long. The CDR3 sequence is CATSATGSGANVLTF. For the CDR3, the DNA is TGTGCCACCAGTGCCACAGGGTCTGGGGCCAACGTCCTGACTTTC.

This chain uses TRBV28 with TRBJ2-2; D not certain. Germline V gives CDR1 MDHEN, CDR2 SYDVKM. V lost 2 bases and J lost 4, with 11 bases in between. This CDR3 has 15 amino acids. The CDR3 DNA is TGTGCCAGCAGTTTACCCCCTTGGGGCACCGGGGAGCTGTTTTTT. Translation: CASSLPPWGTGELFF.

This clonotype was seen only a few times. This chain links TRBV12-3 or TRBV12-4 with TRBJ2-7; D assignment may be TRBD1 or TRBD2 (5 bases each). CDR3 size: 13 residues. Trimming took off 7 bases at V and 2 bases at J, with 12 bases between the two ends. CDR3 sequence reads: CASTGTPAYEQYF. The CDR3, as DNA: TGTGCCAGCACCGGGACGCCAGCCTACGAGCAGTACTTC.

This clonotype was seen a handful of times. The gene calls are TRBV20-1 and TRBJ2-2; D perhaps matches TRBD2 (5 bases). This CDR3 has 17 amino acids. Trimming removed 3 bases from V and 6 bases from J, with 23 bases in between. Germline V gives CDR1 DFQATT, CDR2 SNEGSKA (reference sequence). CDR3 DNA sequence: TGCAGTGCTAGTTCGTCACTAGTTCGTGTCCGTGCCGGGGAGCTGTTTTTT. Protein product: CSASSSLVRVRAGELFF.

This clonotype was seen more than once but under ten times. This rearrangement joins TRBV10-3 to TRBJ2-3; D possibly corresponds to TRBD2 (5 bases). The V and J ends lost 8 bases and 1 base respectively, with 16 bases between them. The CDR3 sequence is 15 residues long. Germline CDR1 and CDR2: ENHRY and SYGVKD. CDR3 in amino acids: CAIGLDLIRTDTQYF. The CDR3 coding sequence is TGTGCCATCGGCTTGGACTTGATCCGCACAGATACGCAGTATTTT.

In its sample, this clonotype was seen a few times. The chain uses TRBV20-1 and TRBJ2-7, with TRBD2 matching over 8 bases. CDR1 and CDR2 (germline): DFQATT, SNEGSKA (reference sequence). The CDR3 sequence is 15 residues long. V trimming: 2 bases; J trimming: 3 bases; junction bases outside the gene matches: 9. The CDR3 DNA reads TGCAGTGCTAGAATCCTGAGCGGGAGCCTCTACGAGCAGTACTTC. Translated, it gives CSARILSGSLYEQYF.

This chain links TRBV4-3 with TRBJ1-2, with D unclear. The V and J ends lost 3 bases and 4 bases respectively, with 12 bases between them. This CDR3 contains 14 residues. The V gene's germline CDR1 is LGHNA and CDR2 YSLEER. Here the CDR3 DNA reads TGCGCCAGCAGCCAGGGTCGGACGGGCTATGGCTACACCTTC. As protein: CASSQGRTGYGYTF.

The table lists this clonotype with a few counts. V and J are TRBV29-1 and TRBJ2-1; the match to TRBD2 covers 11 bases. The CDR3 is 15 residues long. Germline-derived CDR1 and CDR2 are SQVTM and ANQGSEA. Germline trimming cut 6 bases from V and 6 bases from J; bases unmatched to any gene: 10. In nucleotides, the CDR3 is TGCAGCGTGGCACCTGAAGGACTAGCGGGCAATGAGCAGTTCTTC. Its translation: CSVAPEGLAGNEQFF.

The gene calls are TRBV27 and TRBJ2-2, with D perhaps assigned TRBD1 or TRBD2 (5 bases each). From germline, CDR1 is MNHEY and CDR2 SMNVEV (reference sequence). V was cut by 2 bases and J by 1 base, with 17 bases left in between. This CDR3 region has 18 residues. The CDR3 coding sequence is TGTGCCAGCAGTTTAACTACTGCCGGGACCTTGAACACCGGGGAGCTGTTTTTT. Encoded protein: CASSLTTAGTLNTGELFF.

This rearrangement joins TRBV2 to TRBJ2-3; D perhaps matches TRBD1 (7 bases). Per germline, CDR1 SNHLY and CDR2 FYNNEI. V dropped 6 bases and J dropped 4 bases, with 17 bases sitting between them. The length of the CDR3 is 15 residues. This chain's CDR3 is CASSGDRDWADTQYF. The CDR3 DNA reads TGTGCCAGCAGCGGAGACAGGGACTGGGCAGATACGCAGTATTTT.

In this sample, this clonotype turned up many times. For the CDR3, the DNA is TGTGCCAGCAGCCCCGACGGGGGCAGGACAGATACGCAGTATTTT. Its translation: CASSPDGGRTDTQYF. The rearrangement links TRBV12-3 or TRBV12-4 to TRBJ2-3; D is perhaps TRBD1 or TRBD2 (6 bases each). V lost 6 bases, J lost 3 bases, and 16 bases lay in between. The CDR3 covers 15 residues.

This clonotype was detected a few times. The V call is TRBV7-2, the J call TRBJ2-7; TRBD2 matches 7 bases. Germline CDR1 is SGHTA and CDR2 is FQGNSA. This CDR3 is 13 amino acids long. Losses at the gene ends were 4 bases for V and 4 bases for J; bases not matched to a gene: 4. CDR3 loop: CASSSTSRYEQYF. DNA of the CDR3: TGTGCCAGCAGCTCGACTAGCAGGTACGAGCAGTACTTC.

This chain connects TRBV9 to TRBJ2-2; 8 nucleotides agree with TRBD2. The CDR3 loop spans 14 amino acids. With V trimmed by 4 bases and J by 6 bases, 5 bases remained unmatched. The germline V gene encodes CDR1 SGDLS and CDR2 YYNGEE. The CDR3 reads CASSLTGGAGELFF. The CDR3 DNA follows: TGTGCCAGCAGCCTGACCGGGGGGGCCGGGGAGCTGTTTTTT.

The chain joins TRBV3-1 to TRBJ2-6; D is uncertain. The CDR3 runs to 17 residues. The germline CDR1 and CDR2 sequences are LGHDT and YNNKEL (reference sequence). V was cut by 1 base and J by 1 base, with 11 bases left in between. The CDR3 DNA is TGTGCCAGCAGCCAAGTCTACGACCTGTCTGGGGCCAACGTCCTGACTTTC. This encodes CASSQVYDLSGANVLTF.